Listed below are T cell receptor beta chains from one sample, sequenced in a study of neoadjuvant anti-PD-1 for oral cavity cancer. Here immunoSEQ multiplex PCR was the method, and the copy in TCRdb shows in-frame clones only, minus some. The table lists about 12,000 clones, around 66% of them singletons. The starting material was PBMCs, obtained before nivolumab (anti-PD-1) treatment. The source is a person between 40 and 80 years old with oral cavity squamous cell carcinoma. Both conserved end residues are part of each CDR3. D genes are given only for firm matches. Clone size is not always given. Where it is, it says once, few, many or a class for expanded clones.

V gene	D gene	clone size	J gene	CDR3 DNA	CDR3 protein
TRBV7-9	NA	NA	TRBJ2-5	TGTGCCAGCAGCCCCGGGACAAATGAAGAGACCCAGTACTTC	CASSPGTNEETQYF
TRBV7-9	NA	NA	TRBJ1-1	TGTGCCAGCAGCTTCCGCTTGAACACTGAAGCTTTCTTT	CASSFRLNTEAFF
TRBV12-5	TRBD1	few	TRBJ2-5	TGTGCTAGTGGTTTGGGGCAGGGGGTGTCAGAGACCCAGTACTTC	CASGLGQGVSETQYF
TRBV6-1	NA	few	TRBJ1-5	TGTGCCAGCAGTGAAGCGAGACTCAGCGGGAATCAGCCCCAGCATTTT	CASSEARLSGNQPQHF
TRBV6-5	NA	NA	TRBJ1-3	TGTGCCAGCGGCCTAGTCTCCTCTGGAAACACCATATATTTT	CASGLVSSGNTIYF
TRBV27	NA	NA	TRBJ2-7	TGTGCCAGCAGTTACGCTCAGGGGGGCGAGCAGTACTTC	CASSYAQGGEQYF
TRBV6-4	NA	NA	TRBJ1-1	TGTGCCAGCAGGGGCCGGGCAACTGAAGCTTTCTTT	CASRGRATEAFF
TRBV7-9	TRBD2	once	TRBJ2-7	TGTGCCAGCAGCTCCTTTAGCGGGAACTACGAGCAGTACTTC	CASSSFSGNYEQYF
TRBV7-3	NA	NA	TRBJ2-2	TGTGCCAGCAGCTTACGCGTCCAAAACGGGGAGCTGTTTTTT	CASSLRVQNGELFF
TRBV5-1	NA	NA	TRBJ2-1	TGCGCCAGCAGCTTGAACCCCCAGGACAGCTCCTACAATGAGCAGTTCTTC	CASSLNPQDSSYNEQFF
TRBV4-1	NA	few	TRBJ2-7	TGCGCCAGCAGCCACGTCCTAGGAAGGGGCAGGTACGAGCAGTACTTC	CASSHVLGRGRYEQYF
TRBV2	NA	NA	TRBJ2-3	TGTGCCAGCAGTGAGAAGAATACGCAGTATTTT	CASSEKNTQYF
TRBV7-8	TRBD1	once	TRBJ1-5	TGTGCCAGCAGCTTACTTACGGGACAGGGCAATCAGCCCCAGCATTTT	CASSLLTGQGNQPQHF
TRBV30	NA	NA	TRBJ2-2	TGTGCCGGAAAGCTAGATTACACCGGGGAGCTGTTTTTT	CAGKLDYTGELFF